This T cell receptor (beta chain) was identified in a study of identical twins. The CDR3 contains 15 residues. Trimming left V 1 base short and J 2 bases short, with 12 bases between. From germline, CDR1 is LGHNA and CDR2 YNFKEQ. MiXCR, run by TCRdb on the 5' RACE reads, gives a single entry per CDR3 protein. The sample consists of 1.5 million to 2 million distinct CDR3 sequences, roughly 35% of them appearing once. This clonotype was counted ten times or more. This chain links TRBV4-2 with TRBJ2-7, with D possibly being TRBD2 (5 bases). The sequenced material came from cord blood. The clonotype originates from a newborn girl in good health. The chain's CDR3 is CASSQVSGPAYEQYF. The CDR3 bases are TGTGCCAGCAGCCAAGTAAGCGGACCCGCCTACGAGCAGTACTTC.